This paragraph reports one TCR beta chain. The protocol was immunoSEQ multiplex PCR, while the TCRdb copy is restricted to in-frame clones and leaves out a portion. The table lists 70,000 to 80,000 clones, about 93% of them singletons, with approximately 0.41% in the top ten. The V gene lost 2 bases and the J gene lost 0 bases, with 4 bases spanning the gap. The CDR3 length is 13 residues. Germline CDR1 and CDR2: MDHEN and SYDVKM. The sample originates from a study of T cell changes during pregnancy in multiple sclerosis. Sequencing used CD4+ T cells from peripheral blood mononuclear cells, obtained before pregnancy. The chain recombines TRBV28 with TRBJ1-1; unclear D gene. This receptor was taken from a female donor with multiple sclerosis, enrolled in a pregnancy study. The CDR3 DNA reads TGTGCCAGCAGTTTACCCGTGAACACTGAAGCTTTCTTT. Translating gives CASSLPVNTEAFF.